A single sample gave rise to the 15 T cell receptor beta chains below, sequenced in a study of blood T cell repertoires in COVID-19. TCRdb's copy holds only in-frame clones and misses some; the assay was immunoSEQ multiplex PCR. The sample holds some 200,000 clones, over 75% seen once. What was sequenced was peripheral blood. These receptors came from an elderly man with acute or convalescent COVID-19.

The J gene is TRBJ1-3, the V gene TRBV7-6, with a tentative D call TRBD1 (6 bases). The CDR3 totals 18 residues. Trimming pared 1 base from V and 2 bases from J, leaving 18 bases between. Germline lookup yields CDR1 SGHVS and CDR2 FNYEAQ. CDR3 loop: CASSLVFPTGLAGNTIYF. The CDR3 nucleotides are TGTGCCAGCAGCTTAGTCTTCCCTACAGGGTTGGCTGGAAACACCATATATTTT.

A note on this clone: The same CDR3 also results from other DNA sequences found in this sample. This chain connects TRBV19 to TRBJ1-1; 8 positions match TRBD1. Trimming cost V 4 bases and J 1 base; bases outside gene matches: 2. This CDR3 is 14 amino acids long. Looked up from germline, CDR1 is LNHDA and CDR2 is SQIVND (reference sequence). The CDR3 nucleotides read TGTGCCAGTAGTAGGACAGGGTCGAACACTGAAGCTTTCTTT. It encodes CASSRTGSNTEAFF.

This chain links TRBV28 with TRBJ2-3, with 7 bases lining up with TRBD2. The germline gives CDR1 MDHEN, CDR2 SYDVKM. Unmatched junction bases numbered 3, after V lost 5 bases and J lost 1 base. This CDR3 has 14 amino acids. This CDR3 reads CASSGLAGTDTQYF. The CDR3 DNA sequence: TGTGCCAGCAGTGGGCTAGCGGGCACAGATACGCAGTATTTT. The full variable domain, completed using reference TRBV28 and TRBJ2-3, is DVKVTQSSRYLVKRTGEKVFLECVQDMDHENMFWYRQDPGLGLRLIYFSYDVKMKEKGDIPEGYSVSREKKERFSLILESASTNQTSMYLCASSGLAGTDTQYFGPGTRLTVL.

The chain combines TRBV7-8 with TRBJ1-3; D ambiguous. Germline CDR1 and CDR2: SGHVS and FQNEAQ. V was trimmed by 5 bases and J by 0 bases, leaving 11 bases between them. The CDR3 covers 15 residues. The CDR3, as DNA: TGTGCCAGCAGCCCCCTTTTGTACTCTGGAAACACCATATATTTT. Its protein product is CASSPLLYSGNTIYF. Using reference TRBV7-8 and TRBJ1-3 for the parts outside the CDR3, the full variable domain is GAGVSQSPRYKVAKRGQDVALRCDPISGHVSLFWYQQALGQGPEFLTYFQNEAQLDKSGLPSDRFFAERPEGSVSTLKIQRTQQEDSAVYLCASSPLLYSGNTIYFGEGSWLTVV.

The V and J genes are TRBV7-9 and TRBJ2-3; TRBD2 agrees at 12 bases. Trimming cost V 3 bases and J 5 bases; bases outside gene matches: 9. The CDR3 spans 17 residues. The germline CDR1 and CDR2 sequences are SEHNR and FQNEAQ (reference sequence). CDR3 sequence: CASSLTSGSQFGDTQYF. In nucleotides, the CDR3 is TGTGCCAGCAGCTTGACTAGCGGGAGTCAGTTCGGAGATACGCAGTATTTT.

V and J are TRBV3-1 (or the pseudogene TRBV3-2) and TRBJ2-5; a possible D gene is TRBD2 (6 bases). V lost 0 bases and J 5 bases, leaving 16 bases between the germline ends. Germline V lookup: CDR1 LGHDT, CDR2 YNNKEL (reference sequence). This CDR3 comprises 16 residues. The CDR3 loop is CASSQDNAGRRETQYF. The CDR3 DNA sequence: TGTGCCAGCAGCCAAGATAACGCGGGAAGGCGGGAGACCCAGTACTTC.

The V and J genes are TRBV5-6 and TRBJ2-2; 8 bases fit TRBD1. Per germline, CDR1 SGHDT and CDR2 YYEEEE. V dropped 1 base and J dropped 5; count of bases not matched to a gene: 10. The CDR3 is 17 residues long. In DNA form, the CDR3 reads TGTGCCAGCAGCTTGTTACCAGGGGGCGCGCGGACCGGGGAGCTGTTTTTT. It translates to CASSLLPGGARTGELFF.

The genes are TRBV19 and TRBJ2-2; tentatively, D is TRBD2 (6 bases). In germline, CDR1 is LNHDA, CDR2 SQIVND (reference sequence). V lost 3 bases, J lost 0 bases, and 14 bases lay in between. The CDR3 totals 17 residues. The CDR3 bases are TGTGCCAGTAGTATTACTCTAGCGACCCCGAACACCGGGGAGCTGTTTTTT. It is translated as CASSITLATPNTGELFF.

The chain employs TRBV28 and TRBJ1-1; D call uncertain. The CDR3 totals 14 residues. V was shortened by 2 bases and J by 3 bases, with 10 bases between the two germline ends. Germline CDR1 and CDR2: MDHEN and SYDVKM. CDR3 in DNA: TGTGCCAGCAGTTTAACCGGGAGGGACACTGAAGCTTTCTTT. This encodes CASSLTGRDTEAFF.

The CDR3 DNA sequence: TGTGCCAGCTCACAGGCGGAATCGTACATTCAGTACTTC. This codes for CASSQAESYIQYF. This sequence joins TRBV18 and TRBJ2-4; D is ambiguous. V shed 4 bases and J shed 8 bases, with 12 bases lying between them. The CDR3 is 13 residues long. Germline V CDR1 and CDR2: KGHSH, LQKENI.

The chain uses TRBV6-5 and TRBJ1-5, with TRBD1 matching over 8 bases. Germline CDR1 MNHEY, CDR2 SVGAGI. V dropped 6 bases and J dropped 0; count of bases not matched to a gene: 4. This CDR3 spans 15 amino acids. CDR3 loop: CASRPGGNSNQPQHF. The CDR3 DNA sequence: TGTGCCAGCAGACCAGGGGGCAATAGCAATCAGCCCCAGCATTTT.

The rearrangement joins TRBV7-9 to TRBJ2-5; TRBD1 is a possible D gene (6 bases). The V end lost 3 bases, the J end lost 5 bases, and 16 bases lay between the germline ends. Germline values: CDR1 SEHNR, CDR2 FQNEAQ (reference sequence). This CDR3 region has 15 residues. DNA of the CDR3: TGTGCCAGCAGCTTCCCCAGGGGACGGCAGGAGACCCAGTACTTC. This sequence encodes CASSFPRGRQETQYF.

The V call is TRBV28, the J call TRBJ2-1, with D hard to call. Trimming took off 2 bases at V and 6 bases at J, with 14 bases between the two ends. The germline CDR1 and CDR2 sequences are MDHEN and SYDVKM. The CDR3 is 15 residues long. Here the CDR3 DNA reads TGTGCCAGCAGTTTAGAAAATGAAGTTAGCAATGAGCAGTTCTTC. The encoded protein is CASSLENEVSNEQFF.

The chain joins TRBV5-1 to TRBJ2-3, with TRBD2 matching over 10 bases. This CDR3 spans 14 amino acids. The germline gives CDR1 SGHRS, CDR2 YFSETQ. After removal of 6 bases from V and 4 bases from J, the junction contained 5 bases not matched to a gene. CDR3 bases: TGCGCCAGCATGGCTAGCGGGAGATCAGATACGCAGTATTTT. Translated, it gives CASMASGRSDTQYF. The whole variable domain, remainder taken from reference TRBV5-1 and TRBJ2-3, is KAGVTQTPRYLIKTRGQQVTLSCSPISGHRSVSWYQQTPGQGLQFLFEYFSETQRNKGNFPGRFSGRQFSNSRSEMNVSTLELGDSALYLCASMASGRSDTQYFGPGTRLTVL.

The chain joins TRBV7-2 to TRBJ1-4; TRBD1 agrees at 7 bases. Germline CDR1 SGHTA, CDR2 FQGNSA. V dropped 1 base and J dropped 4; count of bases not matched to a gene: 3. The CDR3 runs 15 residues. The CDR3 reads CASSLGQGNNEKLFF. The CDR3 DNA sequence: TGTGCCAGCAGCTTAGGACAGGGCAATAATGAAAAACTGTTTTTT.